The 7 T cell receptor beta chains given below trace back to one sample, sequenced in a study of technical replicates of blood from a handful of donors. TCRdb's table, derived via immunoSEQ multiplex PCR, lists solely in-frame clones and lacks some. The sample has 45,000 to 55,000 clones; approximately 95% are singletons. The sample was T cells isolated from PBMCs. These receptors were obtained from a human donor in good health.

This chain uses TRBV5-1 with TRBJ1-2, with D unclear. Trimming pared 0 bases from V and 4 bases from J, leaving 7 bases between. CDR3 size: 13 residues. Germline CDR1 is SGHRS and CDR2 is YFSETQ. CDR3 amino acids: CASSLDRFYGYTF. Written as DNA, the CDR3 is TGCGCCAGCAGCTTGGACAGATTCTATGGCTACACCTTC.

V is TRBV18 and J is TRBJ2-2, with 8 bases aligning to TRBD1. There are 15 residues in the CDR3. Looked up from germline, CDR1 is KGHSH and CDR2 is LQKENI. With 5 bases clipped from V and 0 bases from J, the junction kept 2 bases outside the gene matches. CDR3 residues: CASSSTGANTGELFF. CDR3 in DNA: TGTGCCAGCTCATCGACAGGGGCGAACACCGGGGAGCTGTTTTTT.

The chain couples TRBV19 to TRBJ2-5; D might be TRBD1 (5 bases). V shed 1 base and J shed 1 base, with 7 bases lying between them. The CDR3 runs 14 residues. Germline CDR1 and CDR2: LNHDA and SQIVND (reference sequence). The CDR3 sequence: CASSIGRGQETQYF. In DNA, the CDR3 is TGTGCCAGTAGTATAGGTAGGGGCCAAGAGACCCAGTACTTC.

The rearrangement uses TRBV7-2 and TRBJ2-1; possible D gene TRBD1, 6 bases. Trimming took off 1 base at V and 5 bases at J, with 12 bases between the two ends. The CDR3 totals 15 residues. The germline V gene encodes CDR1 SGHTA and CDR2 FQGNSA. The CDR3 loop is CASSLGGRENNEQFF. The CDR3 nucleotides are TGTGCCAGCAGCTTAGGGGGGCGAGAGAACAATGAGCAGTTCTTC. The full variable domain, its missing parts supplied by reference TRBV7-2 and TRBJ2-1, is GAGVSQSPSNKVTEKGKDVELRCDPISGHTALYWYRQSLGQGLEFLIYFQGNSAPDKSGLPSDRFSAERTGGSVSTLTIQRTQQEDSAVYLCASSLGGRENNEQFFGPGTRLTVL.

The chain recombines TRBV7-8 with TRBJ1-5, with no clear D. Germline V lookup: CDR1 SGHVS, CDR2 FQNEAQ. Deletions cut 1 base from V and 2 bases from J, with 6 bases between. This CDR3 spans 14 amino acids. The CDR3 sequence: CASSLGGGNQPQHF. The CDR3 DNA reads TGTGCCAGCAGCTTAGGGGGAGGCAATCAGCCCCAGCATTTT.

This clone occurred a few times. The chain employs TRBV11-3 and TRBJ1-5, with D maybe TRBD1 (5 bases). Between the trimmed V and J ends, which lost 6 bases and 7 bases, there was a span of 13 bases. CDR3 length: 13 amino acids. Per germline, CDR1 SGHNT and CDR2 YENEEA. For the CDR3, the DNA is TGTGCCAGCAGTCAGGGAGGGGAACAGCCCCAGCATTTT. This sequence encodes CASSQGGEQPQHF.

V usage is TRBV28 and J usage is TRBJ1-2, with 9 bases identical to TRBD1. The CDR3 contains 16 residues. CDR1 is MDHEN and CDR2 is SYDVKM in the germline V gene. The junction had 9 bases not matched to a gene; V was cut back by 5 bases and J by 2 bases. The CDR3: CASSDRDRVPNYGYTF. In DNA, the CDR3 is TGTGCCAGCAGTGACCGGGACAGGGTTCCCAACTATGGCTACACCTTC.